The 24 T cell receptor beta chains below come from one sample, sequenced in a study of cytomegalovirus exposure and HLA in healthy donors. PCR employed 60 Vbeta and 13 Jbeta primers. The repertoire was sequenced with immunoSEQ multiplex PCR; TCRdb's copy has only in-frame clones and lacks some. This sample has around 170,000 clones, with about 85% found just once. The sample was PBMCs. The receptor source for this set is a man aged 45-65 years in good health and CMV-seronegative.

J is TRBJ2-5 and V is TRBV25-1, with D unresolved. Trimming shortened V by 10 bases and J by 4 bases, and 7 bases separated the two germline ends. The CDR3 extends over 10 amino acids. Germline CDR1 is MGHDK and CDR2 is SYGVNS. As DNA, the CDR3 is TGTGCCACCTTCGGAGAGACCCAGTACTTC. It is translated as CATFGETQYF. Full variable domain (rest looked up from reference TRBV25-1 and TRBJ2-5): EADIYQTPRYLVIGTGKKITLECSQTMGHDKMYWYQQDPGMELHLIHYSYGVNSTEKGDLSSESTVSRIRTEHFPLTLESARPSHTSQYLCATFGETQYFGPGTRLLVL.

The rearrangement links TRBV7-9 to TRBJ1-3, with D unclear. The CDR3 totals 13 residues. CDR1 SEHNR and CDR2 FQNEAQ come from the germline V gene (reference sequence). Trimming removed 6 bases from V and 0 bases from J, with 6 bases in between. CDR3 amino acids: CASRPGSGNTIYF. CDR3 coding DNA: TGTGCCAGCAGGCCGGGCTCTGGAAACACCATATATTTT. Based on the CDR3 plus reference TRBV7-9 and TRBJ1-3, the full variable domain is DTGVSQNPRHKITKRGQNVTFRCDPISEHNRLYWYRQTLGQGPEFLTYFQNEAQLEKSRLLSDRFSAERPKGSFSTLEIQRTEQGDSAMYLCASRPGSGNTIYFGEGSWLTVV.

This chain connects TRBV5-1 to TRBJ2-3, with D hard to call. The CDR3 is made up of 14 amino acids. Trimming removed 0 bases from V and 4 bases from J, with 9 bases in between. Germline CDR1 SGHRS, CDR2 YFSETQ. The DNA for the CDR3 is TGCGCCAGCAGCTTGGGCTTCGGTCCAGATACGCAGTATTTT. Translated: CASSLGFGPDTQYF.

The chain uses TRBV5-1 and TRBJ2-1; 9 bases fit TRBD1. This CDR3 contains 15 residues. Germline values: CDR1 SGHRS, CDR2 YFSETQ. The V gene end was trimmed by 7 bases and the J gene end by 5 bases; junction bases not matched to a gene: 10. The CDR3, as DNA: TGCGCCAGCTCACTCGGGACAGGGCCCGACAATGAGCAGTTCTTC. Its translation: CASSLGTGPDNEQFF.

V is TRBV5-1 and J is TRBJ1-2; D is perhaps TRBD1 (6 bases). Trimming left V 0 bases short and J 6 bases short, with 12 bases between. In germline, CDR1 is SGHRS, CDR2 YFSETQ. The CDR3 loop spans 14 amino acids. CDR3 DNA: TGCGCCAGCAGCTTGGACAGGGAAGTACATGGCTACACCTTC. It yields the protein CASSLDREVHGYTF.

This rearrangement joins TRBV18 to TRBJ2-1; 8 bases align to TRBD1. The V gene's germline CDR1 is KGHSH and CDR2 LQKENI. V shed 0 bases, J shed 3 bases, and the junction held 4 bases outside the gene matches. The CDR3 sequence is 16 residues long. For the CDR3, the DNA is TGTGCCAGCTCACCACCGGCAGGGGGCCGCTACAATGAGCAGTTCTTC. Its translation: CASSPPAGGRYNEQFF.

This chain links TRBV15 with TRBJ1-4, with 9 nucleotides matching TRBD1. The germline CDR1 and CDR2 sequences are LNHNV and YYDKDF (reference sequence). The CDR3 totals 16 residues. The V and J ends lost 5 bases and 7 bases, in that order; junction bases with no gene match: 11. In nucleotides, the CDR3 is TGTGCCACCAGCCCGCTCCGGGGACAGGGCTTTGAAAAACTGTTTTTT. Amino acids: CATSPLRGQGFEKLFF.

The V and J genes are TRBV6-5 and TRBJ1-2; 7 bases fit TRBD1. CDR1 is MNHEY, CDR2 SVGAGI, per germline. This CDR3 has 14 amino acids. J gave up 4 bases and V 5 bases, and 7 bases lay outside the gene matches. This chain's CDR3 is CASSTSGTVYGYTF. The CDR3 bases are TGTGCCAGCAGTACATCCGGGACAGTCTATGGCTACACCTTC.

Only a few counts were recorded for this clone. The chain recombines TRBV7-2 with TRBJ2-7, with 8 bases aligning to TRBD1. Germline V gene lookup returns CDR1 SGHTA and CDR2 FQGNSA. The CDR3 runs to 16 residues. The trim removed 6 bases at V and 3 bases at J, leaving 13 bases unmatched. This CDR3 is CASSYNGGTGFYEQYF. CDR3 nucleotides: TGTGCCAGCAGTTATAACGGAGGGACAGGATTCTACGAGCAGTACTTC.

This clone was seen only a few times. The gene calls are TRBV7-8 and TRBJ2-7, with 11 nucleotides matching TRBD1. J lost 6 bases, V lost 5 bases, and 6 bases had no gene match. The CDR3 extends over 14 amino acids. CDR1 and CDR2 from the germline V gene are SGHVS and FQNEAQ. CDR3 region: CASSDQDRGLEQYF. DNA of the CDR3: TGTGCCAGCAGCGACCAGGACAGGGGGCTCGAGCAGTACTTC.

CDR3 in DNA: TGCGCCAGCAGCCTCGAAAAAACAGGGATAGATACGCAGTATTTT. It encodes CASSLEKTGIDTQYF. The V call is TRBV5-1, the J call TRBJ2-3; D might be TRBD1 (6 bases). CDR3 length: 15 residues. Germline assignment: CDR1 SGHRS and CDR2 YFSETQ. V lost 4 bases and J 5 bases, leaving 17 bases between the germline ends.

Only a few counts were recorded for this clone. The CDR3 DNA reads TGTGCCAGCAGCGGAGGGACTCCCGGGGAGACCCAGTACTTC. Translated, it gives CASSGGTPGETQYF. The chain uses TRBV9 and TRBJ2-5, with a tentative D call TRBD2 (6 bases). V lost 3 bases, J lost 5 bases, and 14 bases lay in between. CDR3 length: 14 amino acids. Germline V gene data show CDR1 as SGDLS and CDR2 as YYNGEE.

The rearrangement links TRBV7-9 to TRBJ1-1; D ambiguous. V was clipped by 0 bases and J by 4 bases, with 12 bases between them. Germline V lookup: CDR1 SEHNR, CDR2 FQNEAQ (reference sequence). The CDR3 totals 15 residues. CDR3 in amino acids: CASSLAGGLGTEAFF. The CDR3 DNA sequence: TGTGCCAGCAGCTTAGCTGGAGGGTTGGGCACTGAAGCTTTCTTT.

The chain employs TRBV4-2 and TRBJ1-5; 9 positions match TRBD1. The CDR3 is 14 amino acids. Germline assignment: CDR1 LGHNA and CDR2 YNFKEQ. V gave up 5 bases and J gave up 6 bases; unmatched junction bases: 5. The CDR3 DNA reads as TGTGCCAGCAGCAAACAGGGGGCGAGTCAGCCCCAGCATTTT. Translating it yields CASSKQGASQPQHF.

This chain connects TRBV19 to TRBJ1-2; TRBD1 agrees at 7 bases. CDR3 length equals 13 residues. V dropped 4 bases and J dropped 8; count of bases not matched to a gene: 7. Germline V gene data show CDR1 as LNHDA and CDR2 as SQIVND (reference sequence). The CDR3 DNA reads TGTGCCAGTAGTACACAGGGGCATTACGGCTACACCTTC. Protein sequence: CASSTQGHYGYTF.

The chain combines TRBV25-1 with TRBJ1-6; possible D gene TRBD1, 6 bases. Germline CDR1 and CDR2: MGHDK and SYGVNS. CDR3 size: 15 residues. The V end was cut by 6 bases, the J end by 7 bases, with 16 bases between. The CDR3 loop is CASREDRLANSPLHF. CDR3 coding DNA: TGTGCCAGCAGGGAGGACAGACTAGCCAATTCACCCCTCCACTTT.

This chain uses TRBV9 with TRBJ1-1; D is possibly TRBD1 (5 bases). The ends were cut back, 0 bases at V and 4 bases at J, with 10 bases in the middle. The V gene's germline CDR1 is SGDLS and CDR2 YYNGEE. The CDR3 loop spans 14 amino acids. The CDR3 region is CASSVGGEGTEAFF. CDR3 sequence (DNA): TGTGCCAGCAGCGTAGGGGGGGAGGGCACTGAAGCTTTCTTT.

The CDR3 sequence is CASSWGQVKQPQHF. CDR3 coding DNA: TGTGCCAGCAGCTGGGGACAGGTGAAACAGCCCCAGCATTTT. The chain uses TRBV7-2 and TRBJ1-5, with 8 nucleotides matching TRBD1. The length of the CDR3 is 14 residues. V dropped 4 bases and J dropped 7; count of bases not matched to a gene: 6. Per germline, CDR1 SGHTA and CDR2 FQGNSA. Filled out from reference TRBV7-2 and TRBJ1-5, the complete variable domain reads GAGVSQSPSNKVTEKGKDVELRCDPISGHTALYWYRQSLGQGLEFLIYFQGNSAPDKSGLPSDRFSAERTGGSVSTLTIQRTQQEDSAVYLCASSWGQVKQPQHFGDGTRLSIL.

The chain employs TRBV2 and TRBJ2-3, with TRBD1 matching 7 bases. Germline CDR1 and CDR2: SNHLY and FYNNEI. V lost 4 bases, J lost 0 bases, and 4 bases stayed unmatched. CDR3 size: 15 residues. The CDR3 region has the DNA TGTGCCAGCAGTGTGTCAGGGGGTAGCACAGATACGCAGTATTTT. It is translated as CASSVSGGSTDTQYF.

For the CDR3, the DNA is TGTGCCAGCATTTCCGACAGGGACACTGAAGCTTTCTTT. This gives the protein CASISDRDTEAFF. The chain links TRBV2 to TRBJ1-1; 7 positions agree with TRBD1. This CDR3 has 13 residues. Germline CDR1 SNHLY, CDR2 FYNNEI. After removal of 7 bases from V and 3 bases from J, the junction contained 5 bases not matched to a gene.

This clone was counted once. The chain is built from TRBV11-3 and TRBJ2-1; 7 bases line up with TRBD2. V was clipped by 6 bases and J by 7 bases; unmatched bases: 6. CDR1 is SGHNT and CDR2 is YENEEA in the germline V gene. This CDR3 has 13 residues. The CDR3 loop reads CASRSSGMNEQFF. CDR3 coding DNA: TGTGCCAGCAGATCTAGCGGCATGAATGAGCAGTTCTTC.

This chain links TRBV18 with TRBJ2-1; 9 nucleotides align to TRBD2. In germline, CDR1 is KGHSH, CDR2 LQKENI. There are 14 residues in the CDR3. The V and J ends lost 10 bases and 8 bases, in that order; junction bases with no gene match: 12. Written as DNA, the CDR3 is TGTGCCACCACCCCGCCGGGACTAGCAGATGAGCAGTTCTTC. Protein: CATTPPGLADEQFF. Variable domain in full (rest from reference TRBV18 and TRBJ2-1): NAGVMQNPRHLVRRRGQEARLRCSPMKGHSHVYWYRQLPEEGLKFMVYLQKENIIDESGMPKERFSAEFPKEGPSILRIQQVVRGDSAAYFCATTPPGLADEQFFGPGTRLTVL.

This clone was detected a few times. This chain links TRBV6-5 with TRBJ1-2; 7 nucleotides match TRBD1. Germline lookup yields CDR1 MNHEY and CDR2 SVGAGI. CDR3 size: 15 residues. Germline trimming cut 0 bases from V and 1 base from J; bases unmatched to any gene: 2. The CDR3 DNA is TGTGCCAGCAGTTACTCGCCAGGGGGTAACTATGGCTACACCTTC. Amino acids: CASSYSPGGNYGYTF.

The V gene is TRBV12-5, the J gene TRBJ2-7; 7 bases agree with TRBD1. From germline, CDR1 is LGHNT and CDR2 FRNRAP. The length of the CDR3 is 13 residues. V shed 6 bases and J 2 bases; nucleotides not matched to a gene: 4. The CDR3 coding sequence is TGTGCTAGTGGCCAGGGGGTAACCTACGAGCAGTACTTC. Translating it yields CASGQGVTYEQYF.